This T cell receptor beta chain was obtained from a study of cytomegalovirus exposure and HLA in healthy donors (dated by TCRdb to 2016 to 2017). For context, the study as a whole: An earlier analysis of 587 of the donors reported about 250 Gb of sequence data and 100 million to 140 million unique TCR beta sequences from about 180 million T cells. Rather than drawing on any new phenotypic data, the later analysis identified candidate immune exposures from TCR beta sequences and the way those sequences occurred across donors. Genome-wide SNP genotypes for about three fifths of the 666 donors were used in a later genetic analysis, which treated that subset as a discovery cohort. Donor age, sex, ethnicity and CMV serostatus were collected together with the repertoire data. In an earlier analysis of roughly 580 of the donors, high-throughput TCR beta sequencing was used to judge whether each TCR beta V gene segment behaved as functional or pseudogenic. The number of donors typed differed by locus, with about 629-630 for A, B, C, DRB1 and DQB1, roughly 550 for DQA1, about 610 for DPA1, and 472 for DPB1. HLA typing covered class I and class II loci at four-digit resolution. All discovery cohort repertoires had been generated on a single sequencing platform. To predict cytomegalovirus infection status, the study combined high-throughput TCR immunosequencing, statistical association of individual TCRs with disease status, and machine learning. The T cell repertoires of 666 subjects were profiled by immunosequencing and related to cytomegalovirus serostatus. Approximately 300 gigabases of sequencing data and roughly 80 million unique TCR sequences made up an early release that covered nearly 650 HLA-typed donors. On average, roughly 200,000 unique TCR beta nucleotide sequences were sequenced per donor among 398 genotyped donors of the cohort, with roughly 18% of those sequences being non-productive. A later analysis re-analyzed previously published TCR beta repertoires from several hundred donors and added high-resolution HLA genotyping to study TCR occurrence patterns. Among the roughly 390 genotyped donors, roughly 80% belonged to the genetic ancestry cluster associated with self-reported Caucasian donors. The aim of the study was to test whether cataloging public T cell receptors could identify signatures of past pathogen exposure. Besides the first cohort of roughly 700 subjects, a separate validation cohort made up of roughly 120 different subjects was used. Because of strong linkage in the cohort, four or five DR-DQ haplotypes were treated as single units for association and clustering.

The cohort was made up of approximately 670 healthy bone marrow donors. All cohort members were sampled while nominally healthy, although unrecorded immune exposures were likely present. The donor tested CMV seropositive and was one of the 289 seropositive cohort members. Every donor gave a peripheral blood sample, and the peripheral blood mononuclear cells from that sample were used for TCR beta sequencing. The Qiagen DNeasy Blood Extraction Kit was used to extract genomic DNA from the blood cell samples. Per the germline V gene (reference sequence), MNHEY is the CDR1 and SMNVEV is the CDR2. Measured from the cysteine to the phenylalanine, the CDR3 is 16 residues long. Of the read, only the CDR3 DNA is kept; its 48 bases are in frame from base 1. The V and J ends are trimmed by 3 bases and 0 bases, leaving 12 bases between them. The library was prepared using the immunoSEQ multiplex PCR assay. For the multiplex PCR, a mixture combining 60 forward primers for TCR Vbeta segments and 13 reverse primers for TCR Jbeta segments was used. The CDR3 region of rearranged TCR beta genes was amplified from genomic DNA with a multiplex PCR assay. Amplified TCR beta libraries were sequenced as 87-base-pair reads on the Illumina HiSeq System. The original pipeline was this. A later analysis tallied roughly 76 million unique TCR beta chains across the 666 repertoires, and approximately 11 million of those chains were shared by two or more donors. To remove PCR and sequencing errors, raw reads were error-corrected and collapsed into unique sequences using a nearest-neighbor algorithm that merged closely related sequences. To assign V, D and J gene segments, CDR3 sequences were aligned to IMGT reference sequences. For a sequence to be retained, at least a six-nucleotide match to both a V gene segment and a J gene segment was required. Rearrangements were classified as productive when the CDR3 lacked stop codons and remained in frame with V and J, and all other rearrangements were classified as non-productive. CDR3 was defined according to IMGT convention as the region running from the second conserved V-encoded cysteine to the conserved J-encoded phenylalanine. The earlier analysis of some 580 of the donors excluded any sequence lacking an unambiguous match to a single V gene segment. An earlier analysis of 450 to 650 of the donors called V segments functional above 56.7% productive rearrangements and segregating when the between-donor standard deviation exceeded 5%. A statistical classification framework was developed to diagnose cytomegalovirus status using the catalog of TCR beta chain sequences. V and J gene assignment, in a later analysis, came from comparing TCR nucleotide sequences with IMGT/GENE-DB human TR gene sequences. A later analysis assigned CDR3 sequences and most-parsimonious VDJ recombination scenarios with the TCRdist pipeline. In a later analysis, every TCR beta chain was defined by the combination of its CDR3 amino acid sequence and its V-gene family, and reads without a unique V-gene family were dropped. In a later analysis, 550 to 650 highly shared, low-generation-probability nucleotide sequences were removed to address suspected cross-contamination and a sequencing artifact. For each public chain, a later analysis derived a clonal expansion index from normalized ranks of inferred template counts within each repertoire. In a later analysis, generation probabilities were computed with a VDJ recombination model fitted to out-of-frame rearrangements, and the resulting probabilities were checked against IGoR. In a later analysis, TCR-TCR, TCR-HLA and TCR-CMV co-occurrence was scored with hypergeometric tests, and a repertoire-size bias correction was applied to TCR pairs. False discovery rates were estimated in a later analysis by permuting HLA or CMV assignments 20 times. In a later analysis, co-occurring TCRs were grouped with DBSCAN, and TCRdist sequence similarity was added when clustering was performed within HLA-allele-positive subsets. Co-occurrence clustering excluded repertoires with fewer than 30,000 or more than 120,000 public chains, plus five with anomalous nucleotide sharing. The clones in this table, taken by TCRdb from immuneACCESS, are in-frame only. Not every clone is retained; where verified, under half of the shortfall comes from an unresolved V gene, and the cause of the rest is unknown. V and J calls and clone size follow that table, whereas D and trimming were derived from the DNA. The sample contains 70,000 or so clones, approximately 92% of them found a single time. The ten biggest clones cover 12% of the sample.

Study-wide conclusions, independent of this receptor: Linkage disequilibrium might explain the correlated functional status among segregating V segments, but an unknown experimental factor could not be ruled out. Some IMGT-functional V segments, including TRBV6-2 and TRBV6-3, could not be told apart with the 87-base-pair reads, so those segments were excluded. Because counts were too low, about 18 rarely observed V segments, including chromosome 9 orphons, were excluded from the earlier analysis of some 590 of the donors. A later analysis found that TCR association rates varied across HLA loci, with DRB1 alleles showing the most associated TCRs and HLA-C alleles the fewest. Because HLA typing was unavailable for some donors at each locus, only the typed subset was used in association tests. The classifier was reported to diagnose cytomegalovirus status with high specificity and sensitivity in both the original and validation cohorts. Presence/absence analyses assumed roughly uniform sequencing depth across donors, an assumption that may not hold. The authors suggested that the approach could potentially be extended to other disease states and immunological phenotypes. For the cohort, immune exposure information was limited to CMV serostatus. A further reported finding was that TCR beta sequences accurately predicted the HLA-A and HLA-B alleles for most subjects in the first cohort. Only TCR beta chains were sequenced in this cohort, and the absence of alpha or paired-chain data limited detectable features. Most TCR sequences were observed very rarely across donors, whereas some public TCRs were present in many individuals. In a later genetic analysis, fewer N-insertions in productive TCRs were reported among donors in an Asian-associated ancestry cluster than the 666-donor mean. V-gene and J-gene trimming of TCR beta chains was associated with a missense DCLRE1C variant in a later genetic analysis, and the association was replicated in an independent cohort. In vitro tests confirmed that three of the cytomegalovirus-associated TCR beta chains recognize cytomegalovirus antigens. A later analysis reported that several top co-occurrence clusters appeared linked to parvovirus B19, influenza, CMV and Epstein-Barr virus. A cluster of highly shared sequence variants was judged likely to be a technical artifact of the sequencing pipeline. In the study, approximately 160 TCR beta chains were listed as associated with cytomegalovirus. In an earlier analysis of 587 of the donors, most TCR beta V segments appeared in productive rearrangements about 87% or about 30% of the time, broadly matching IMGT annotations. Strong co-occurrence of HLA alleles, especially DR and DQ, made assigning TCR associations to individual alleles difficult. In a later analysis, HLA-associated TCR beta chains were found to be more clonally expanded and to have lower generation probabilities than equally common non-associated chains. At a false discovery rate of 0.05, a later analysis linked around 15,000 TCR beta sequences to specific HLA alleles. In a later analysis, most CMV-associated TCR beta chains were found to appear HLA-restricted, with HLA associations seemingly driven largely by CMV exposure.

In regard to this clone: The antigen this receptor binds is unknown. No much larger clone is present one base from it, and per-base qualities are unavailable.

Sequenced sample: PBMCs. This receptor was identified in a woman aged 25-40 years in good health and CMV-seropositive. This chain joins TRBV27 to TRBJ2-4; TRBD1 is possibly the D segment (6 matching bases). DNA sequence: TGTGCCAGCAGTTTTGGACAGAAGAAAGCCAAAAACATTCAGTACTTC. Its protein reads: CASSFGQKKAKNIQYF.